The sequence of this T cell receptor (beta chain) was determined in a study of identical twins. This clonotype was counted between two and nine times. Antigen specificity is unknown. General study findings and limits: Partial confounding of zero-insertion analyses by invariant MAIT and iNKT cells was possible.

Via MiXCR, TCRdb re-called the 5' RACE reads, giving one row per CDR3 protein. The sample holds roughly 220,000 distinct CDR3 sequences, 6.5% seen once. The same sample was also used in a study of T cells expressing NK-cell markers. That source reports: Underlying the TCR beta repertoires were sorted CD3+CD56+NKG2C+, CD3+CD56+NKG2C- and CD3+CD56-NKG2C+ T cells.

The sequencing sample was made of CD8+ T cells sorted from blood. This clonotype was sampled from a young woman in good health.

CDR3 in amino acids: CASSLGTASEAFF. CDR3 nucleotide sequence: TGTGCCAGCAGCTTAGGTACAGCTAGTGAAGCTTTCTTT. V and J are TRBV11-2 and TRBJ1-1, with D uncertain. This CDR3 is built from 13 residues. Trimming removed 1 base from V and 7 bases from J, with 10 bases in between. CDR1 and CDR2 from the germline V gene are SGHAT and FQNNGV.